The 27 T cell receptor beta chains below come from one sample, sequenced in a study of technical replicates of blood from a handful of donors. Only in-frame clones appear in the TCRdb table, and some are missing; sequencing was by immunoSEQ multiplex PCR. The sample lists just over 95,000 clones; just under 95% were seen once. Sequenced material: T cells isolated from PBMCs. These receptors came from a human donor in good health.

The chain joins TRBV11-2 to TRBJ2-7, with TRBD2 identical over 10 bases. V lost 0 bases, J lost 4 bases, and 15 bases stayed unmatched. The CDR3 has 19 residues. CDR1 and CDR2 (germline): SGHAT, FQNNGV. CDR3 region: CASSLDFGLAGVKGYEQYF. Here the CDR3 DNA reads TGTGCCAGCAGCTTAGATTTCGGGCTAGCGGGAGTCAAAGGGTACGAGCAGTACTTC.

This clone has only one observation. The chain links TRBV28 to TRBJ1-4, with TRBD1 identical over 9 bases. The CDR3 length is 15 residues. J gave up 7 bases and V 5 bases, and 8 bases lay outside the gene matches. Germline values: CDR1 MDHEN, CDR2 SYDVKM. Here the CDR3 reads CASSRKQGASEKLFF. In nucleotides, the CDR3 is TGTGCCAGCAGTCGAAAACAGGGGGCGAGTGAAAAACTGTTTTTT.

The CDR3 DNA reads TGCGCCAGCAGCTCCACAGGGGGGGCCAACGTCCTGACTTTC. It encodes CASSSTGGANVLTF. This chain links TRBV4-1 with TRBJ2-6, with D perhaps matching TRBD1 (6 bases). Trimming removed 5 bases at V and 4 bases at J, with 9 bases between. Germline CDR1 MGHRA, CDR2 YSYEKL. The CDR3 loop spans 14 amino acids.

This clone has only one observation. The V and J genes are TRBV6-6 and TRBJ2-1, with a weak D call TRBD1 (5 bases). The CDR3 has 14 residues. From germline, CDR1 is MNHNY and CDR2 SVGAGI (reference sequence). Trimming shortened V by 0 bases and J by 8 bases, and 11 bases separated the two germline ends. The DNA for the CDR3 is TGTGCCAGCAGTTACTCAGTGACAGCATATGAGCAGTTCTTC. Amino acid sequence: CASSYSVTAYEQFF.

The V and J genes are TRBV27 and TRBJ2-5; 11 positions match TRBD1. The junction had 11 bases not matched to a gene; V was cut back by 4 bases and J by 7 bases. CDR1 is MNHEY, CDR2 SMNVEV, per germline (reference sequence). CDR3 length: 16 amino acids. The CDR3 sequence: CASSSPWTGGVGTQYF. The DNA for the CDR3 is TGTGCCAGCAGTTCCCCCTGGACAGGGGGCGTCGGGACCCAGTACTTC.

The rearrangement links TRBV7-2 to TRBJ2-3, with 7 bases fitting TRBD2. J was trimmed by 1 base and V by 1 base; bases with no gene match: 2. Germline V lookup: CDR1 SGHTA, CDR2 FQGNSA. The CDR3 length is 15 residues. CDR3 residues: CASSLGAGGTDTQYF. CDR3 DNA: TGTGCCAGCAGCTTAGGTGCGGGAGGCACAGATACGCAGTATTTT.

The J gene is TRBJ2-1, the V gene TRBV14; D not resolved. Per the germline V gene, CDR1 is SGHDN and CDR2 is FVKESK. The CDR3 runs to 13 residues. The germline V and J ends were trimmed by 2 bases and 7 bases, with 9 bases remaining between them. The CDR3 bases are TGTGCCAGCAGCCAATTCAGGATAAATGAGCAGTTCTTC. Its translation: CASSQFRINEQFF.

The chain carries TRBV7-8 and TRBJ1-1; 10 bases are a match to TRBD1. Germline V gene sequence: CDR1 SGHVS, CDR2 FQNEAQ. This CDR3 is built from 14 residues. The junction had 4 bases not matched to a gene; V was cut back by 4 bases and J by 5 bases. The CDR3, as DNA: TGTGCCAGCAGCTATGACAGGGGGCGAACTGAAGCTTTCTTT. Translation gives CASSYDRGRTEAFF.

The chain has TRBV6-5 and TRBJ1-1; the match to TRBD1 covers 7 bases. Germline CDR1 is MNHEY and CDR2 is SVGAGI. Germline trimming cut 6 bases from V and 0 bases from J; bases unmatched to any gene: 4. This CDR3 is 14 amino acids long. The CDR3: CASSRGALNTEAFF. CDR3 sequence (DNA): TGTGCCAGCAGCAGGGGGGCTCTGAACACTGAAGCTTTCTTT.

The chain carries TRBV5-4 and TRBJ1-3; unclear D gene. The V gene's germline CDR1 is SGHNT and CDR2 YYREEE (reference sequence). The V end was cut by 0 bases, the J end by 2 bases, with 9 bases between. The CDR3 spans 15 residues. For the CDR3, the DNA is TGTGCCAGCAGCTTGGGTCCGGGGACTGGAAACACCATATATTTT. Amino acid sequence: CASSLGPGTGNTIYF.

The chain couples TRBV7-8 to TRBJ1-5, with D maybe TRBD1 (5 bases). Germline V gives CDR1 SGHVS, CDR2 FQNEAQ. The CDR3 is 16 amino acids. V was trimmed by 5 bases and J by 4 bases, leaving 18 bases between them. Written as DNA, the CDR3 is TGTGCCAGCAGCCTAGGTTTGGGACTGATGAATCAGCCCCAGCATTTT. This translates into CASSLGLGLMNQPQHF.

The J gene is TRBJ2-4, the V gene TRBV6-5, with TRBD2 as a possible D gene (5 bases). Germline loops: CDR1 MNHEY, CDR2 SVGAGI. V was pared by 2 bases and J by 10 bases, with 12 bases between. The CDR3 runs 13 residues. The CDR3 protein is CASSYNGEGIQYF. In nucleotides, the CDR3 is TGTGCCAGCAGTTACAATGGAGAGGGAATTCAGTACTTC.

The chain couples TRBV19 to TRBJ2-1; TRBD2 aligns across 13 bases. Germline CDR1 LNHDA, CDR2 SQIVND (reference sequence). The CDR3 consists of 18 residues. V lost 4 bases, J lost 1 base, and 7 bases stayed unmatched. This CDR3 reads CASSSRLAGGASYNEQFF. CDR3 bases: TGTGCCAGTAGTAGCAGACTAGCGGGAGGAGCTTCCTACAATGAGCAGTTCTTC.

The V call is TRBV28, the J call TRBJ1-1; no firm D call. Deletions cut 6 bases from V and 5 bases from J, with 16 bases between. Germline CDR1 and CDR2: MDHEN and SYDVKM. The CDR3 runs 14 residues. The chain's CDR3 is CASRSMALETEAFF. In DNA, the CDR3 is TGTGCCAGCAGATCAATGGCGTTGGAGACTGAAGCTTTCTTT.

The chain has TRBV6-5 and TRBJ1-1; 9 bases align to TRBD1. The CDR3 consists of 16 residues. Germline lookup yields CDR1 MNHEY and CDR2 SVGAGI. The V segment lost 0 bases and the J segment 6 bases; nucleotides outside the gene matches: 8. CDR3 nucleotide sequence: TGTGCCAGCAGTTACTCTCCGGGACAGGGAATGGCTGAAGCTTTCTTT. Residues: CASSYSPGQGMAEAFF.

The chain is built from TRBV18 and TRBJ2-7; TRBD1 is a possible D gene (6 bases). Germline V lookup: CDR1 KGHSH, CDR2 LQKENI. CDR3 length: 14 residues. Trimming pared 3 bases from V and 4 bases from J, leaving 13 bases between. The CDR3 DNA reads TGTGCCAGCTCACCTACCGACAGGTCTTACGAGCAGTACTTC. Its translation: CASSPTDRSYEQYF. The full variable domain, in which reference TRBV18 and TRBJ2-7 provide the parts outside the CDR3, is NAGVMQNPRHLVRRRGQEARLRCSPMKGHSHVYWYRQLPEEGLKFMVYLQKENIIDESGMPKERFSAEFPKEGPSILRIQQVVRGDSAAYFCASSPTDRSYEQYFGPGTRLTVT.

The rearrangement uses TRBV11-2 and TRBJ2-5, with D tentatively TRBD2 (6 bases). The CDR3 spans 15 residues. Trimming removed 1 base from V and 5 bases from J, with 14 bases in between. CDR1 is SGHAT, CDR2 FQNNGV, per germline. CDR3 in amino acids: CASSLAGGAGETQYF. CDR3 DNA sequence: TGTGCCAGCAGCTTAGCAGGAGGGGCGGGGGAGACCCAGTACTTC.

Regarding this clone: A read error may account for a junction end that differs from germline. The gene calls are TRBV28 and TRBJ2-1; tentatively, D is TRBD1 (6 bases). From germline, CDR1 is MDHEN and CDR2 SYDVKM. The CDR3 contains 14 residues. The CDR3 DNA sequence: TGTGCCAGCAATTTATTACAGGGTTACAATGAGCAGTTCTTC. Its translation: CASNLLQGYNEQFF.

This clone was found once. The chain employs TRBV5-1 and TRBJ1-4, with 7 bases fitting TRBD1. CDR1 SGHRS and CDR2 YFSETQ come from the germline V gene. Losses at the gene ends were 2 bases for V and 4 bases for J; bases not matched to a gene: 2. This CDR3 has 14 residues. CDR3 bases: TGCGCCAGCAGCTTAGGACAGGTTAATGAAAAACTGTTTTTT. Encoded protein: CASSLGQVNEKLFF.

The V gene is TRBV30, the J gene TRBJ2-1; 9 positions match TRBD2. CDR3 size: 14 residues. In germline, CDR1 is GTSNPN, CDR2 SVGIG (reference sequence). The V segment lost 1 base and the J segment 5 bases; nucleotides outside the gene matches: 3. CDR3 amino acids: CAWSGRTSDNEQFF. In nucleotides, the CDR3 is TGTGCCTGGAGTGGGAGGACTAGCGACAATGAGCAGTTCTTC.

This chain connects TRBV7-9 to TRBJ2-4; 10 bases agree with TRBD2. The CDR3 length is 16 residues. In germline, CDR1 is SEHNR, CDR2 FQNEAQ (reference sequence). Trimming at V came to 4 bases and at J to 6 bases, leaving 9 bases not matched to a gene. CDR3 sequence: CASSSNQGLARNIQYF. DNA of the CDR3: TGTGCCAGCAGCTCGAACCAGGGACTAGCGCGAAACATTCAGTACTTC.

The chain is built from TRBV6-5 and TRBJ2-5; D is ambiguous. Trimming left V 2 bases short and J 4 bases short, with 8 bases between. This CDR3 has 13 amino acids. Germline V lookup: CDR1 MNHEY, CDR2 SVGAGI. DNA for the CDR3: TGTGCCAGCAGTTACAGAACAGCAGAGACCCAGTACTTC. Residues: CASSYRTAETQYF.

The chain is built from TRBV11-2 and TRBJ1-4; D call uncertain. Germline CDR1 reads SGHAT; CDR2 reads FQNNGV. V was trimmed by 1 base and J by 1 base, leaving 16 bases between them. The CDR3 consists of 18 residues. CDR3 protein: CASSLGGLLGGTNEKLFF. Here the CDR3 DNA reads TGTGCCAGCAGCTTAGGAGGATTGCTAGGCGGAACTAATGAAAAACTGTTTTTT.

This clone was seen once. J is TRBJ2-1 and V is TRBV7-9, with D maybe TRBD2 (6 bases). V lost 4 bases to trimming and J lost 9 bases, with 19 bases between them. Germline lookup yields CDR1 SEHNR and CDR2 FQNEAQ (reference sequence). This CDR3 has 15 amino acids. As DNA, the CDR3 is TGTGCCAGCAGCTCCGGGGAGGTACAACTCGTTGAGCAGTTCTTC. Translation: CASSSGEVQLVEQFF.

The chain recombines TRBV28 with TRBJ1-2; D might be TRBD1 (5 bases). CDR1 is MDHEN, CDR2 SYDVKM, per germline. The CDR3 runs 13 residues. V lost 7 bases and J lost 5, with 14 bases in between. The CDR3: CASNWGGAYGYTF. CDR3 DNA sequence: TGTGCCAGCAATTGGGGAGGGGCATATGGCTACACCTTC.

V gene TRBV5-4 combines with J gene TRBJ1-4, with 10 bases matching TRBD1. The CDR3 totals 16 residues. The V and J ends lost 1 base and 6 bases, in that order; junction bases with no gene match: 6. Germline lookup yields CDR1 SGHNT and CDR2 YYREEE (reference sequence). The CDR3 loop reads CASSLPTGTGDEKLFF. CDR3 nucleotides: TGTGCCAGCAGCTTGCCTACCGGGACAGGGGATGAAAAACTGTTTTTT.

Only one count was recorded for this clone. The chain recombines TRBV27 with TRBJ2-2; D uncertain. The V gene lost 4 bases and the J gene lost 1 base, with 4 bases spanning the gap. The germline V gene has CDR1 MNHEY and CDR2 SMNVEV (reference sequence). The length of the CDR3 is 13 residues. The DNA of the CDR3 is TGTGCCAGCAGTTACAAGAACACCGGGGAGCTGTTTTTT. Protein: CASSYKNTGELFF.